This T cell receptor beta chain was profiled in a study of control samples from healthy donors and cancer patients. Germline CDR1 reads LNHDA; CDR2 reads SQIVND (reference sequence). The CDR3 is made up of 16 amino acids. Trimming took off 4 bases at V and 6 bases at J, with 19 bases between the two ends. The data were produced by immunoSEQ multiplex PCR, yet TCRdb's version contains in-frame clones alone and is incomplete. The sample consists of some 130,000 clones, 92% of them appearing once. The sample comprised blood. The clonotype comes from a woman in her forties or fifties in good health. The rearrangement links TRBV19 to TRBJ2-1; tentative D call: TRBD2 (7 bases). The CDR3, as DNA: TGTGCCAGTAGTACCCCAGGGGCGGGGGTTGCCAATGAGCAGTTCTTC. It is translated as CASSTPGAGVANEQFF.